The present T cell receptor beta chain was sequenced within a study of T cell responses to AZD1222 COVID-19 vaccine. General observations from the study: Just a handful of people given AZD1222 tested seropositive at baseline. Receipt of two AZD1222 doses was followed by a rise in Spike-specific TCR breadth and depth. Nearly half of spike-specific TCRs reportedly target variant regions that are unmutated in the B.1.351 and B.1.1.7 variants.

To note about this clone: Its antigen is currently unknown.

Profiled with immunoSEQ multiplex PCR; TCRdb holds only in-frame clones, not every one. The sample holds roughly 150,000 clones; 85% to 95% are singletons and the top ten take approximately 7%. The CDR3 extends over 14 amino acids. V shed 0 bases and J shed 7 bases, with 12 bases lying between them. Germline values: CDR1 SGHDT, CDR2 YYEEEE. The V gene is TRBV5-6, the J gene TRBJ2-3; D gene unclear. The sequences come from peripheral blood, collected 28 days after the second AZD1222 dose. This sequence originates from an adult who received the AZD1222 COVID-19 vaccine. The CDR3 spells CASSLGRIVNTQYF. CDR3 nucleotides: TGTGCCAGCAGCTTGGGTCGGATCGTCAATACGCAGTATTTT.